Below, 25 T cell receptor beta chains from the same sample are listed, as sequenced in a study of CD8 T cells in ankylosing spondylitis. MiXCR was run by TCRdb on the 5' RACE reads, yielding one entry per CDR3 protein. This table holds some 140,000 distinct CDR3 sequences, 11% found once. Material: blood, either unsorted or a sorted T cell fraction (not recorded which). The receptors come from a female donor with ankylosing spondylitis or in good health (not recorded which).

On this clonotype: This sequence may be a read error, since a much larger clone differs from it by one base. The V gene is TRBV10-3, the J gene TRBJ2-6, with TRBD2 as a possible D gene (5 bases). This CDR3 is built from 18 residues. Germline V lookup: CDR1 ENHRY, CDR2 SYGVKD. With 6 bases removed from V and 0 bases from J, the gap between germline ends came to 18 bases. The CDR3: CAISPRRGVASGANVLTF. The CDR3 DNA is TGTGCCATCAGCCCGAGACGGGGAGTGGCCTCTGGGGCCAACGTCCTGACTTTC.

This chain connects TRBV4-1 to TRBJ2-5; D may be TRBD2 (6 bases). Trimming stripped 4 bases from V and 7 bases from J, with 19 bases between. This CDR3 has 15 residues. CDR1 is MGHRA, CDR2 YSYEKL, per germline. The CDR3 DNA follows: TGCGCCAGCAGCCGAACCGGGACTGGCTTAGTGACCCAGTACTTC. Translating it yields CASSRTGTGLVTQYF.

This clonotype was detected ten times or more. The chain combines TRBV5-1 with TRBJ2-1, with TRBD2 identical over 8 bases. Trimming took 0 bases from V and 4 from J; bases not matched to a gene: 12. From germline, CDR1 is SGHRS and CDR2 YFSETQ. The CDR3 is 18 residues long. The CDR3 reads CASSLAFSGTSKYNEQFF. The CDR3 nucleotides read TGCGCCAGCAGCTTGGCCTTTAGCGGGACTTCGAAATACAATGAGCAGTTCTTC.

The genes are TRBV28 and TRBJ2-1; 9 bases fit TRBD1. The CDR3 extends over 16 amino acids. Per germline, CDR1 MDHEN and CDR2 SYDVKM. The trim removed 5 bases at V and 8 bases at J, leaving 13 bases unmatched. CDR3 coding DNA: TGTGCCAGCAGTCTCCCCGGGGACAGGGTGGTGGATGAGCAGTTCTTC. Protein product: CASSLPGDRVVDEQFF.

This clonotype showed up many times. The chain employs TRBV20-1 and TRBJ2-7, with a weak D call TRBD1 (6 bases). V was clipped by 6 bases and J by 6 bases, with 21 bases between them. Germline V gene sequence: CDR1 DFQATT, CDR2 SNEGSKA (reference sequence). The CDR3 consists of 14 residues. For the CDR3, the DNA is TGCAGTGCCCCGCCCGGGGCAGGGGAGAGCGAGCAGTACTTC. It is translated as CSAPPGAGESEQYF.

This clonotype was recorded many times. CDR3: CASRWGDRGTGELFF. The CDR3 coding sequence is TGTGCCAGCCGGTGGGGGGACAGGGGTACCGGGGAGCTGTTTTTT. The V call is TRBV12-3 or TRBV12-4, the J call TRBJ2-2, with 10 bases aligning to TRBD1. The CDR3 covers 15 residues. The V segment lost 8 bases and the J segment 5 bases; nucleotides outside the gene matches: 8.

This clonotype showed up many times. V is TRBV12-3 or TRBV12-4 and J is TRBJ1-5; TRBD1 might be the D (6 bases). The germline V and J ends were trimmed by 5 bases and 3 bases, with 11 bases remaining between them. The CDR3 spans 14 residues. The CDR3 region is CASSDTGYNQPQHF. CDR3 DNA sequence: TGTGCCAGCAGTGACACAGGGTACAATCAGCCCCAGCATTTT.

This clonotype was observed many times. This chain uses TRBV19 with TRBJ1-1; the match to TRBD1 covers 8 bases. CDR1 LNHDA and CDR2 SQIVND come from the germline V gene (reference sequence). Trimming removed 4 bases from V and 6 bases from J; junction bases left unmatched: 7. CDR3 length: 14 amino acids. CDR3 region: CASSKQGAISEAFF. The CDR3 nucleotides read TGTGCCAGTAGTAAGCAGGGGGCAATATCTGAAGCTTTCTTT.

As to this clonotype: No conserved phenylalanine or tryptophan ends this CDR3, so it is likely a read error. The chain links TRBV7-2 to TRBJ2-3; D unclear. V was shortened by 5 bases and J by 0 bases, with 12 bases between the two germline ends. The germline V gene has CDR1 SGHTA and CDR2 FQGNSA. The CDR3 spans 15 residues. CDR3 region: CASSVGITSTDTQYS. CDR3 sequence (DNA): TGTGCCAGCAGCGTGGGAATCACTAGCACAGATACGCAGTATTCT.

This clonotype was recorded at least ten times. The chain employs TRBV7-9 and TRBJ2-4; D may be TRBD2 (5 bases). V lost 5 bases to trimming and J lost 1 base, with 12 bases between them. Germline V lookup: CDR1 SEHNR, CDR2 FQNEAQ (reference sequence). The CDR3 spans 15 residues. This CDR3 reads CASSPAGGAKNIQYF. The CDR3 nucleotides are TGTGCCAGCAGCCCCGCGGGTGGGGCCAAAAACATTCAGTACTTC.

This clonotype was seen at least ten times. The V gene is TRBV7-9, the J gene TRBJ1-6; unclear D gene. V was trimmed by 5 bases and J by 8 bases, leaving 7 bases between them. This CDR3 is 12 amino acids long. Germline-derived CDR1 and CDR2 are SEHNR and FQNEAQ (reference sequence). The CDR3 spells CASSRPDSPLHF. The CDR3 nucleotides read TGTGCCAGCAGCCGCCCTGATTCACCCCTCCACTTT.

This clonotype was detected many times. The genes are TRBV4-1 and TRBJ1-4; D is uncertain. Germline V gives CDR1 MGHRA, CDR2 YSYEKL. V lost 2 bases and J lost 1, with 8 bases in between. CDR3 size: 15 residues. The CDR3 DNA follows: TGCGCCAGCAGCCAACTGTGGGGAACTAATGAAAAACTGTTTTTT. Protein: CASSQLWGTNEKLFF.

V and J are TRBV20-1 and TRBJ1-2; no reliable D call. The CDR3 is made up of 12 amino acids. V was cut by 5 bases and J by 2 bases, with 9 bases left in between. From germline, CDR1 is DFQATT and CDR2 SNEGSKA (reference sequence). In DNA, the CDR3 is TGCAGTGCTTCCTATGGGAACTATGGCTACACCTTC. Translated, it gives CSASYGNYGYTF.

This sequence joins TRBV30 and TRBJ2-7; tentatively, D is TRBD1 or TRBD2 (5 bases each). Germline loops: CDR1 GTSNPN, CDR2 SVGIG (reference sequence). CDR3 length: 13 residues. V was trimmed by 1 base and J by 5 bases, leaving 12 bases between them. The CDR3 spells CAWSGDGRHEQYF. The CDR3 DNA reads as TGTGCCTGGAGTGGGGACGGTCGCCACGAGCAGTACTTC.

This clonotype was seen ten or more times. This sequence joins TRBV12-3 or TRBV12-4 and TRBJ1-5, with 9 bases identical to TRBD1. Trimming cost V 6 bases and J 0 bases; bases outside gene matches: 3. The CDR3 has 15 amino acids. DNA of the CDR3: TGTGCCAGCAGCCGGACAGGGGATAGCAATCAGCCCCAGCATTTT. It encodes CASSRTGDSNQPQHF.

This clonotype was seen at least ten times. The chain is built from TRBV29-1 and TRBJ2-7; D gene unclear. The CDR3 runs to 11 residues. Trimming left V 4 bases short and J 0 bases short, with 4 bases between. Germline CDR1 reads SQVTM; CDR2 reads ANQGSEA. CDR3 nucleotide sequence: TGCAGCGTTGCAAGCTCCTACGAGCAGTACTTC. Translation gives CSVASSYEQYF.

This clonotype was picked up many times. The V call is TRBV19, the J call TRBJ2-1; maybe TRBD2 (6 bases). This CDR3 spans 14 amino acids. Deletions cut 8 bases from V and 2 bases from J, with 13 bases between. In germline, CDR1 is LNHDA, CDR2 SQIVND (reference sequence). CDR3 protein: CASSRELAYNEQFF. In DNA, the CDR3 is TGTGCCAGTTCTCGGGAGCTTGCCTACAATGAGCAGTTCTTC.

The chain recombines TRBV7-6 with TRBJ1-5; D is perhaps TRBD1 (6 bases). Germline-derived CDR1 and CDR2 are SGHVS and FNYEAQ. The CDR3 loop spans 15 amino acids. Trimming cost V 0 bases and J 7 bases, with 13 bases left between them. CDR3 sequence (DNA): TGTGCCAGCAGCTTAGCGTCGGGGGCTGGACAGCCCCAGCATTTT. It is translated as CASSLASGAGQPQHF.

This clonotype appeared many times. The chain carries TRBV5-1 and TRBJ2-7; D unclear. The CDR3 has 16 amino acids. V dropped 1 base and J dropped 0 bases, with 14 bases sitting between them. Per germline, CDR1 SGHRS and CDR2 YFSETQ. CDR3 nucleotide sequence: TGCGCCAGCAGCTTGTTTGCTGGACCGAGCTCCTACGAGCAGTACTTC. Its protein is CASSLFAGPSSYEQYF.

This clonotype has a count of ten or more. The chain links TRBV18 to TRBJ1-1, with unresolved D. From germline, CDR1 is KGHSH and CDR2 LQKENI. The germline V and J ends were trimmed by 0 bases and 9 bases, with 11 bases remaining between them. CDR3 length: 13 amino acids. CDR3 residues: CASSPPAVVKAFF. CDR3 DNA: TGTGCCAGCTCACCACCGGCCGTCGTGAAAGCTTTCTTT.

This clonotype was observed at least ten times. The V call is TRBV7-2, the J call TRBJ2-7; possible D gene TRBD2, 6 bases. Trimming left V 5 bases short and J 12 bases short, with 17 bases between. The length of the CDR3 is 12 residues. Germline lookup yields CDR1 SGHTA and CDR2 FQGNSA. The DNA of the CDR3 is TGTGCCAGCAGCCTTGGGACTGCAAGAACGTACTTC. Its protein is CASSLGTARTYF.

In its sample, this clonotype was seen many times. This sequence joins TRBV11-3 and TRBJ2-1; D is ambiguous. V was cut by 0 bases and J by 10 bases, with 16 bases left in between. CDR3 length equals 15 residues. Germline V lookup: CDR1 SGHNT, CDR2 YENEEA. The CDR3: CASSLEVGSGGEQFF. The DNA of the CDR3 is TGTGCCAGCAGCTTAGAGGTAGGCTCGGGTGGCGAGCAGTTCTTC.

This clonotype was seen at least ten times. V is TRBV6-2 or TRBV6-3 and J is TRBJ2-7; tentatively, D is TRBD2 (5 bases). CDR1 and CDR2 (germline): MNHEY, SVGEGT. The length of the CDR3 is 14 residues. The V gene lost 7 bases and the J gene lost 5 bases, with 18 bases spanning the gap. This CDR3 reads CASIGWTSLDEQYF. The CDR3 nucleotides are TGTGCCAGCATTGGGTGGACTTCCCTAGACGAGCAGTACTTC.

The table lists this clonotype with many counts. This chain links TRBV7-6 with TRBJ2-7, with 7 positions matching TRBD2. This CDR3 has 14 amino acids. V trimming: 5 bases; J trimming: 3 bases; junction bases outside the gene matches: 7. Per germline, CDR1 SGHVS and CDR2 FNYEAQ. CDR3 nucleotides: TGTGCCAGCAGCCCGAGACTAGCCCACTACGAGCAGTACTTC. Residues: CASSPRLAHYEQYF.

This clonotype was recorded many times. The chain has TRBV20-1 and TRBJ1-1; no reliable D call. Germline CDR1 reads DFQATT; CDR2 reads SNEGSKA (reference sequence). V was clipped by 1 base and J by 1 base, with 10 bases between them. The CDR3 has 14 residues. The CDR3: CSARVPTANTEAFF. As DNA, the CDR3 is TGCAGTGCTAGAGTCCCGACTGCGAACACTGAAGCTTTCTTT.